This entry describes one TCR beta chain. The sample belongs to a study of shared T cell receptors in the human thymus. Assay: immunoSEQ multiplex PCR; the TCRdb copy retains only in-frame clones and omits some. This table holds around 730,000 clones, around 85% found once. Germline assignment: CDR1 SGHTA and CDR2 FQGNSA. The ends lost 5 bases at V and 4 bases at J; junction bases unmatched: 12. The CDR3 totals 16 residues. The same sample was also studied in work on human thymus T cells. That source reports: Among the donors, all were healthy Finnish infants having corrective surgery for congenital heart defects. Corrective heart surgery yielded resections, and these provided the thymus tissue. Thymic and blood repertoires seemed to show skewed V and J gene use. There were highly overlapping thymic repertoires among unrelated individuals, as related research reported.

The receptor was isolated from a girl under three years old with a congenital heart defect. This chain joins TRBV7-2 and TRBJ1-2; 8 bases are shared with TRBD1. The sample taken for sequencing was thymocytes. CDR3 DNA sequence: TGTGCCAGCAGCCTATTATTGGACAGGGATCTCTATGGCTACACCTTC. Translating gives CASSLLLDRDLYGYTF.